The rows below give T cell receptor beta chains drawn from one sample of a study of T-cell memory formation after mild COVID-19. TCRdb used MiXCR to reprocess the 5' RACE reads, holding one entry per CDR3 protein. The sample records more than 350,000 distinct CDR3 sequences, 16% being singletons. Sequencing input: PBMCs or a T cell subset sorted from them (not recorded which). The receptors originated from a man in his late teens or twenties who had mild COVID-19 (a few samples of this study predate the infection). Cell type and time point are not known. CDR3s include the opening cysteine and the closing phenylalanine or tryptophan. A D gene is named only where the DNA matches it firmly. Clone size, where shown, is once, few, many, or a class for clones that have expanded.

j_call: TRBJ2-5; v_call: TRBV24-1; clone_size: -; d_call: -; cdr3_aa: CATSGANGPGGQYF; cdr3_nt: TGTGCCACCAGTGGGGCTAACGGCCCAGGAGGGCAGTACTTC
j_call: TRBJ1-1; v_call: TRBV3-1; clone_size: few; d_call: -; cdr3_aa: CASSQGSGAEAFF; cdr3_nt: TGTGCCAGCAGCCAAGGAAGCGGGGCTGAAGCTTTCTTT
j_call: TRBJ1-5; v_call: TRBV23-1; clone_size: few; d_call: -; cdr3_aa: CASSQGHPRGNQPQHF; cdr3_nt: TGCGCCAGCTCACAGGGCCATCCCCGGGGCAATCAGCCCCAGCATTTT
j_call: TRBJ1-2; v_call: TRBV5-1; clone_size: -; d_call: TRBD1; cdr3_aa: CASSPGQNNYGYTF; cdr3_nt: TGCGCCAGCAGCCCGGGACAGAATAACTATGGCTACACCTTC
j_call: TRBJ2-1; v_call: TRBV9; clone_size: few; d_call: TRBD2; cdr3_aa: CASSPGNSGGNNEQFF; cdr3_nt: TGTGCCAGCAGCCCAGGTAACTCCGGGGGGAACAATGAGCAGTTCTTC
j_call: TRBJ2-3; v_call: TRBV10-3; clone_size: -; d_call: -; cdr3_aa: CAISVGNTDTQYF; cdr3_nt: TGTGCCATCAGCGTGGGTAACACAGATACGCAGTATTTT
j_call: TRBJ2-5; v_call: TRBV5-1; clone_size: many; d_call: -; cdr3_aa: CASSLAPGVETQYF; cdr3_nt: TGCGCCAGCAGCTTGGCCCCGGGGGTGGAGACCCAGTACTTC
j_call: TRBJ1-5; v_call: TRBV7-9; clone_size: few; d_call: TRBD1; cdr3_aa: CASSPLPQGTGNQPQHF; cdr3_nt: TGTGCCAGCAGCCCCCTCCCACAGGGGACTGGCAATCAGCCCCAGCATTTT
j_call: TRBJ2-1; v_call: TRBV24-1; clone_size: -; d_call: -; cdr3_aa: CATSERGDNEQFF; cdr3_nt: TGTGCCACCAGTGAGCGAGGGGACAATGAGCAGTTCTTC
j_call: TRBJ1-1; v_call: TRBV6-6; clone_size: -; d_call: -; cdr3_aa: CASSYLTENAEAFF; cdr3_nt: TGTGCCAGCAGTTACCTCACAGAAAACGCTGAAGCTTTCTTT
j_call: TRBJ1-2; v_call: TRBV6-6; clone_size: few; d_call: -; cdr3_aa: CASRATGTGDYGYTF; cdr3_nt: TGTGCCAGCAGGGCAACAGGCACGGGTGACTATGGCTACACCTTC
j_call: TRBJ2-5; v_call: TRBV14; clone_size: -; d_call: -; cdr3_aa: CASSLGGGLETQYF; cdr3_nt: TGTGCCAGCAGCCTCGGAGGGGGGCTGGAGACCCAGTACTTC
j_call: TRBJ2-1; v_call: TRBV7-2; clone_size: many; d_call: -; cdr3_aa: CASSLLGLTTYNEQFF; cdr3_nt: TGTGCCAGCAGCTTATTGGGCCTAACGACTTACAATGAGCAGTTCTTC
j_call: TRBJ2-7; v_call: TRBV11-2; clone_size: -; d_call: TRBD2; cdr3_aa: CASSRLAGGPYEQYF; cdr3_nt: TGTGCCAGCAGCAGACTAGCGGGCGGCCCCTACGAGCAGTACTTC
j_call: TRBJ1-4; v_call: TRBV7-2; clone_size: few; d_call: -; cdr3_aa: CASSLIPATNEKLFF; cdr3_nt: TGTGCCAGCAGCTTAATACCAGCAACTAATGAAAAACTGTTTTTT
j_call: TRBJ2-5; v_call: TRBV5-1; clone_size: -; d_call: -; cdr3_aa: CASRIGSSLTKTQYF; cdr3_nt: TGCGCCAGCAGAATTGGCAGTAGCCTCACAAAGACCCAGTACTTC
j_call: TRBJ1-6; v_call: TRBV19; clone_size: few; d_call: -; cdr3_aa: CASSKQGVVHF; cdr3_nt: TGTGCCAGTAGTAAACAGGGAGTAGTCCACTTT
j_call: TRBJ2-1; v_call: TRBV5-1; clone_size: -; d_call: -; cdr3_aa: CASSSNPGRSYNEQFF; cdr3_nt: TGCGCCAGCAGCTCGAACCCTGGACGTTCCTACAATGAGCAGTTCTTC
j_call: TRBJ1-1; v_call: TRBV7-9; clone_size: -; d_call: -; cdr3_aa: CASSPVGGPNTEAFF; cdr3_nt: TGTGCCAGCAGTCCCGTCGGGGGTCCGAACACTGAAGCTTTCTTT
j_call: TRBJ2-2; v_call: TRBV7-6; clone_size: -; d_call: TRBD2; cdr3_aa: CASSPTSGGAGGELFF; cdr3_nt: TGTGCCAGCAGCCCGACTAGCGGGGGGGCTGGCGGGGAGCTGTTTTTT
j_call: TRBJ2-3; v_call: TRBV5-1; clone_size: -; d_call: TRBD2; cdr3_aa: CASTQVAGVGDTQYF; cdr3_nt: TGCGCCAGCACCCAGGTAGCGGGGGTTGGTGATACGCAGTATTTT
j_call: TRBJ2-5; v_call: TRBV20-1; clone_size: few; d_call: TRBD2; cdr3_aa: CSGARGDSQETQYF; cdr3_nt: TGCAGTGGGGCGCGGGGGGACTCACAAGAGACCCAGTACTTC
j_call: TRBJ1-1; v_call: TRBV10-3; clone_size: -; d_call: TRBD1; cdr3_aa: CAMRQGFETEAFF; cdr3_nt: TGTGCCATGAGACAGGGGTTTGAGACTGAAGCTTTCTTT
j_call: TRBJ2-3; v_call: TRBV14; clone_size: -; d_call: -; cdr3_aa: CATKGGDTQYF; cdr3_nt: TGTGCGACAAAGGGGGGAGATACGCAGTATTTT
j_call: TRBJ2-3; v_call: TRBV4-3; clone_size: many; d_call: TRBD1; cdr3_aa: CASSQDRTGGADTQYF; cdr3_nt: TGCGCCAGCAGCCAAGATCGGACAGGGGGCGCGGATACGCAGTATTTT
j_call: TRBJ2-5; v_call: TRBV20-1; clone_size: few; d_call: TRBD2; cdr3_aa: CSRSAGLQETQYF; cdr3_nt: TGCAGTCGCTCAGCGGGGCTCCAAGAGACCCAGTACTTC
j_call: TRBJ2-3; v_call: TRBV5-6; clone_size: -; d_call: -; cdr3_aa: CASSLEGSMRDTQYF; cdr3_nt: TGTGCCAGCAGCTTGGAGGGTAGTATGAGAGATACGCAGTATTTT
j_call: TRBJ1-2; v_call: TRBV27; clone_size: -; d_call: -; cdr3_aa: CASSPGQPGQYYTF; cdr3_nt: TGTGCCAGCAGTCCCGGCCAGCCTGGGCAGTACTACACCTTC
j_call: TRBJ2-1; v_call: TRBV13; clone_size: few; d_call: TRBD2; cdr3_aa: CASSFLGAGGSYNEQFF; cdr3_nt: TGTGCCAGCAGCTTTCTAGGAGCGGGGGGTTCCTACAATGAGCAGTTCTTC
j_call: TRBJ2-2; v_call: TRBV15; clone_size: -; d_call: TRBD2; cdr3_aa: CATSRDTASGGSNTGELFF; cdr3_nt: TGTGCCACCAGCAGAGATACGGCTAGCGGGGGGTCGAACACCGGGGAGCTGTTTTTT
j_call: TRBJ2-7; v_call: TRBV20-1; clone_size: few; d_call: TRBD2; cdr3_aa: CSARLAGSYEQYF; cdr3_nt: TGCAGTGCTAGACTAGCGGGGTCCTACGAGCAGTACTTC
j_call: TRBJ2-1; v_call: TRBV6-5; clone_size: many; d_call: TRBD1; cdr3_aa: CASSYSTGVGNEQFF; cdr3_nt: TGTGCCAGCAGTTACTCGACAGGGGTGGGCAATGAGCAGTTCTTC
j_call: TRBJ2-7; v_call: TRBV10-3; clone_size: -; d_call: TRBD1; cdr3_aa: CAISGGDRGSYEQYF; cdr3_nt: TGTGCCATCAGTGGCGGGGACAGGGGTTCCTACGAGCAGTACTTC
j_call: TRBJ2-5; v_call: TRBV20-1; clone_size: few; d_call: -; cdr3_aa: CSATPGVQQETQYF; cdr3_nt: TGCAGTGCAACACCAGGGGTCCAGCAAGAGACCCAGTACTTC
j_call: TRBJ2-5; v_call: TRBV4-1; clone_size: -; d_call: TRBD2; cdr3_aa: CASSQVSASGGPRETQYF; cdr3_nt: TGCGCCAGCAGCCAAGTGTCGGCTAGCGGGGGACCCCGGGAGACCCAGTACTTC
j_call: TRBJ1-5; v_call: TRBV6-2/TRBV6-3; clone_size: few; d_call: -; cdr3_aa: CASSYAEGLQHF; cdr3_nt: TGTGCCAGCAGTTACGCGGAGGGGCTCCAGCATTTT
j_call: TRBJ1-2; v_call: TRBV7-2; clone_size: -; d_call: TRBD1; cdr3_aa: CASSLEAGGYGYTF; cdr3_nt: TGTGCCAGCAGCTTAGAGGCAGGGGGGTACGGCTACACCTTC
j_call: TRBJ2-1; v_call: TRBV12-3/TRBV12-4; clone_size: -; d_call: -; cdr3_aa: CASSFGVNEQFF; cdr3_nt: TGTGCCAGCAGTTTTGGGGTTAATGAGCAGTTCTTC
j_call: TRBJ2-1; v_call: TRBV6-5; clone_size: -; d_call: TRBD2; cdr3_aa: CASSTQKRGGVNEQFF; cdr3_nt: TGTGCCAGCAGTACTCAAAAGCGGGGGGGTGTAAATGAGCAGTTCTTC
j_call: TRBJ1-5; v_call: TRBV10-3; clone_size: few; d_call: -; cdr3_aa: CAISGQAGNQPQHF; cdr3_nt: TGTGCCATCAGTGGGCAGGCGGGCAATCAGCCCCAGCATTTT
j_call: TRBJ1-3; v_call: TRBV5-1; clone_size: -; d_call: -; cdr3_aa: CASSLGGQSGNTIYF; cdr3_nt: TGCGCCAGCAGCTTGGGCGGTCAGTCTGGAAACACCATATATTTT
j_call: TRBJ2-2; v_call: TRBV20-1; clone_size: few; d_call: -; cdr3_aa: CSASRPNTGELFF; cdr3_nt: TGCAGTGCTAGCAGGCCGAACACCGGGGAGCTGTTTTTT
j_call: TRBJ2-3; v_call: TRBV7-8; clone_size: many; d_call: TRBD1; cdr3_aa: CASSLIDDDRAMSTDTQYF; cdr3_nt: TGTGCCAGCAGCTTAATCGATGATGACAGGGCAATGAGCACAGATACGCAGTATTTT
j_call: TRBJ2-2; v_call: TRBV5-1; clone_size: -; d_call: -; cdr3_aa: CASSSAGLNTGELFF; cdr3_nt: TGCGCCTCAAGTAGCGCGGGGCTGAACACCGGGGAGCTGTTTTTT
j_call: TRBJ2-2; v_call: TRBV5-1; clone_size: few; d_call: -; cdr3_aa: CASSLETGRNTGELFF; cdr3_nt: TGCGCCAGCAGCCTAGAGACGGGACGGAACACCGGGGAGCTGTTTTTT
j_call: TRBJ2-3; v_call: TRBV5-1; clone_size: -; d_call: -; cdr3_aa: CASSGGLLSTDTQYF; cdr3_nt: TGCGCCAGCAGCGGCGGACTACTGAGCACAGATACGCAGTATTTT
j_call: TRBJ2-7; v_call: TRBV20-1; clone_size: few; d_call: -; cdr3_aa: CSAPTGRYEQYF; cdr3_nt: TGCAGTGCCCCGACCGGAAGGTACGAGCAGTACTTC
j_call: TRBJ1-6; v_call: TRBV6-6; clone_size: few; d_call: TRBD1; cdr3_aa: CASSSLGQGNSPLHF; cdr3_nt: TGTGCCAGCAGTTCTCTCGGACAGGGGAATTCACCCCTCCACTTT
j_call: TRBJ2-5; v_call: TRBV20-1; clone_size: -; d_call: -; cdr3_aa: CSVPGAVQETQYF; cdr3_nt: TGCAGTGTTCCGGGCGCGGTACAAGAGACCCAGTACTTC
j_call: TRBJ1-2; v_call: TRBV7-2; clone_size: few; d_call: TRBD1; cdr3_aa: CASSLIVTGGRGYTF; cdr3_nt: TGTGCCAGCAGCTTAATAGTTACAGGGGGCCGAGGCTACACCTTC